This T cell receptor beta chain was captured by sequencing in a study of blood T cell repertoires in COVID-19. As for the study in general: Sites in the United States, Italy and Spain provided acute and convalescent COVID-19 samples. From T cells, B-cell-depleted T cells, or PBMCs came the material, which was cDNA or gDNA.

CDR3 length: 17 amino acids. As processed by the authors: Scientists estimated how many nucleated cells there were by amplifying reference gene primers. Clones were sequenced by immunoSEQ multiplex PCR, and TCRdb holds only the in-frame ones, with some missing. For V, J and clone size, that table is used; D and trimming come from the DNA. This sample has 200,000 to 300,000 clones; around 84% occur once, and the top ten carry under 5.5%. Sequencing was performed on peripheral blood. The chain is built from TRBV21-1 and TRBJ2-1; TRBD1 reflects the table's D call only, with no check against the DNA. TRBV21-1 is assigned pseudogene status. This receptor was taken from a man in his fifties or sixties with acute or convalescent COVID-19. The CDR3 is CASSKMLDRPTYNEQFF. The CDR3 nucleotides are TGTGCCAGCAGCAAAATGTTGGACAGGCCAACCTACAATGAGCAGTTCTTC.